This T cell receptor (beta chain) was profiled in a study of beta chain features in type 1 diabetes. Turning to this clone: Its antigen is not identified.

The authors reverse transcribed all of the isolated RNA, so sequencing captured expressed TCRB transcripts. Mean read depth for naive, central memory and regulatory T cell samples was around 3.5 million reads. TCRdb's copy holds only in-frame clones and misses some; the assay was immunoSEQ multiplex PCR. The repertoire holds 600,000 to 750,000 clones, about an eighth seen once, with more than 0.095% in the top ten. There was one heparinised blood draw per donor, averaging about 110 mL. Study-level results: The question left open here concerned HLA type influencing TCRB rearrangement. All four CD4+ subsets from Type 1 diabetes patients carried moderately but significantly shorter TCRB CDR3s.

This CDR3 is 13 amino acids long. With 0 bases removed from V and 6 bases from J, the gap between germline ends came to 9 bases. Germline-derived CDR1 and CDR2 are SGHRS and YFSETQ. The TCR originated in a man aged 25-45 years with type 1 diabetes. Material: naive CD4+ T cells from blood. The V call is TRBV5-1, the J call TRBJ1-2; D remains unclear. CDR3 loop: CASSLDGNNGYTF. As DNA, the CDR3 is TGCGCCAGCAGCTTGGATGGGAACAATGGCTACACCTTC.